The source of this T cell receptor beta chain is a study of blood T cell repertoires in COVID-19. Study details: PBMCs, B-cell-depleted T cells, or T cells were the source of the cDNA or gDNA that made up the material.

From germline, CDR1 is SGHRS and CDR2 YFSETQ. This CDR3 contains 16 residues. Germline trimming cut 0 bases from V and 7 bases from J; bases unmatched to any gene: 5. Clones were sequenced by immunoSEQ multiplex PCR, and TCRdb holds only the in-frame ones, with some missing. The table records about 210,000 clones, about three quarters of them present only once. Concerning this clone itself: Other DNA sequences within the sample encode an identical CDR3.

The chain couples TRBV5-1 to TRBJ2-1; TRBD2 aligns across 12 bases. Sequencing was carried out using peripheral blood. The TCR sequence derives from a woman between 65 and 79 years old with acute or convalescent COVID-19. For the CDR3, the DNA is TGCGCCAGCAGCTTGGAACTAGCGGGGGGCCGGAATGAGCAGTTCTTC. Translated: CASSLELAGGRNEQFF.